The 18 T cell receptor beta chains given below trace back to one sample, sequenced in a study of control samples from healthy donors and cancer patients. Clones were read by immunoSEQ multiplex PCR, and TCRdb kept only the in-frame ones, dropping some. The sample records over 80,000 clones, around three quarters being singletons. The sequenced sample was blood. All receptors come from a young woman in good health.

J is TRBJ1-3 and V is TRBV12-5, with a tentative D call TRBD1 (6 bases). Looked up from germline, CDR1 is LGHNT and CDR2 is FRNRAP. Trimming removed 5 bases from V and 2 bases from J, with 13 bases in between. The CDR3 spans 15 residues. The CDR3 region is CASGTTGSPGNTIYF. The CDR3 DNA is TGTGCTAGTGGTACAACAGGGAGTCCTGGAAACACCATATATTTT.

This sequence joins TRBV19 and TRBJ1-2, with D hard to call. This CDR3 has 13 residues. Looked up from germline, CDR1 is LNHDA and CDR2 is SQIVND (reference sequence). V lost 4 bases to trimming and J lost 1 base, with 7 bases between them. For the CDR3, the DNA is TGTGCCAGTAGTACTCGGGGTAACTATGGCTACACCTTC. This sequence encodes CASSTRGNYGYTF. Full variable domain (rest looked up from reference TRBV19 and TRBJ1-2): DGGITQSPKYLFRKEGQNVTLSCEQNLNHDAMYWYRQDPGQGLRLIYYSQIVNDFQKGDIAEGYSVSREKKESFPLTVTSAQKNPTAFYLCASSTRGNYGYTFGSGTRLTVV.

This clone was picked up one time. The genes are TRBV27 and TRBJ2-3; TRBD2 matches 9 bases. Germline V gene sequence: CDR1 MNHEY, CDR2 SMNVEV (reference sequence). The J segment lost 0 bases and the V segment lost 0 bases, leaving 7 bases of the junction unmatched. The CDR3 sequence is 18 residues long. CDR3: CASSLSRPGLASTDTQYF. In DNA, the CDR3 is TGTGCCAGCAGTTTATCGAGACCCGGACTAGCGAGCACAGATACGCAGTATTTT.

The chain is built from TRBV11-2 and TRBJ2-2; weak D call: TRBD1 (5 bases). In germline, CDR1 is SGHAT, CDR2 FQNNGV. Trimming removed 5 bases from V and 5 bases from J, with 6 bases in between. The CDR3 contains 12 residues. The CDR3 spells CASSPGTGELFF. The CDR3 DNA reads as TGTGCCAGCAGCCCAGGGACCGGGGAGCTGTTTTTT.

The V and J genes are TRBV29-1 and TRBJ2-7; D could derive from TRBD1 or TRBD2 (6 bases each). Germline lookup yields CDR1 SQVTM and CDR2 ANQGSEA. V was clipped by 4 bases and J by 1 base, with 11 bases between them. The CDR3 has 13 amino acids. Written as DNA, the CDR3 is TGCAGCGTTGTGGGGGGCCGATCCTACGAGCAGTACTTC. Its protein is CSVVGGRSYEQYF.

The chain has TRBV10-2 and TRBJ2-3, with 12 bases identical to TRBD2. The CDR3 runs 14 residues. CDR1 and CDR2 (germline): WSHSY, SAAADI. V shed 8 bases, J shed 4 bases, and the junction held 4 bases outside the gene matches. The CDR3 protein is CASSSGGAADTQYF. CDR3 DNA sequence: TGCGCCAGCTCTAGCGGGGGGGCAGCAGATACGCAGTATTTT.

The chain recombines TRBV30 with TRBJ1-3, with D perhaps matching TRBD1 (6 bases). Germline V gene sequence: CDR1 GTSNPN, CDR2 SVGIG (reference sequence). The CDR3 is 15 residues long. Trimming took off 3 bases at V and 0 bases at J, with 12 bases between the two ends. The CDR3 DNA is TGTGCCTGGAGAGAGGACAGCGTCTCTGGAAACACCATATATTTT. This encodes CAWREDSVSGNTIYF.

The chain combines TRBV15 with TRBJ2-5, with 16 bases fitting TRBD2. The CDR3 is 19 amino acids. Germline V gene data show CDR1 as LNHNV and CDR2 as YYDKDF (reference sequence). Trimming removed 0 bases from V and 1 base from J; junction bases left unmatched: 5. The chain's CDR3 is CATSRDSGLAGGPQETQYF. Written as DNA, the CDR3 is TGTGCCACCAGCAGAGATTCGGGACTAGCGGGGGGGCCCCAAGAGACCCAGTACTTC.

In DNA, the CDR3 is TGTGCCATCAGCAAGACTAGCGGGGGAGGCGAGACCCAGTACTTC. Translating it yields CAISKTSGGGETQYF. The chain joins TRBV10-3 to TRBJ2-5; 12 bases fit TRBD2. Trimming removed 6 bases from V and 5 bases from J; junction bases left unmatched: 7. The CDR3 is 15 amino acids. Germline CDR1 ENHRY, CDR2 SYGVKD.

This chain joins TRBV4-1 and TRBJ2-4; TRBD2 aligns across 11 bases. V trimming: 3 bases; J trimming: 0 bases; junction bases outside the gene matches: 13. This CDR3 region has 20 residues. The V gene's germline CDR1 is MGHRA and CDR2 YSYEKL. The CDR3 is CASSQDPLAGAALAKNIQYF. CDR3 nucleotide sequence: TGCGCCAGCAGCCAGGACCCACTAGCGGGAGCCGCTCTAGCCAAAAACATTCAGTACTTC.

The chain is built from TRBV4-3 and TRBJ2-3; D is perhaps TRBD1 (5 bases). The CDR3 is made up of 16 amino acids. The germline CDR1 and CDR2 sequences are LGHNA and YSLEER. V lost 4 bases, J lost 3 bases, and 17 bases lay in between. CDR3 bases: TGCGCCAGCAGCCTCGAGGAAGGGGTCGGGACAGATACGCAGTATTTT. It is translated as CASSLEEGVGTDTQYF.

V is TRBV5-4 and J is TRBJ1-2, with 10 positions matching TRBD1. CDR3 length equals 15 residues. V lost 3 bases to trimming and J lost 4 bases; unmatched junction nucleotides: 6. CDR1 is SGHNT, CDR2 YYREEE, per germline (reference sequence). The CDR3 here is CASSSTGGAAYGYTF. The DNA of the CDR3 is TGTGCCAGCAGCTCGACAGGGGGCGCCGCCTATGGCTACACCTTC.

V and J are TRBV6-6 and TRBJ2-5, with D perhaps matching TRBD1 (5 bases). The CDR3 is 13 amino acids. Between the trimmed V and J ends, which lost 6 bases and 5 bases, there was a span of 13 bases. Germline CDR1 and CDR2: MNHNY and SVGAGI (reference sequence). CDR3 sequence reads: CASSRTSGETQYF. The CDR3, as DNA: TGTGCCAGCAGCCGGACATCCGGGGAGACCCAGTACTTC.

As to this clone: A read error may account for a junction end that differs from germline. This chain connects TRBV7-6 to TRBJ1-4, with 9 nucleotides matching TRBD1. This CDR3 contains 15 residues. Germline CDR1 and CDR2: SGHVS and FNYEAQ. CDR3 bases: TGTGCCAGCAGTTTAGCCGGGACAGGGAGTGAAAAACTGTTTTTT. Residues: CASSLAGTGSEKLFF.

The chain is built from TRBV11-2 and TRBJ2-1; D remains ambiguous. V was shortened by 2 bases and J by 2 bases, with 4 bases between the two germline ends. This CDR3 spans 13 amino acids. Looked up from germline, CDR1 is SGHAT and CDR2 is FQNNGV. CDR3 sequence: CASSLNTYNEQFF. The DNA for the CDR3 is TGTGCCAGCAGCTTAAACACCTACAATGAGCAGTTCTTC.

The chain employs TRBV19 and TRBJ2-5, with D hard to call. The ends were cut back, 3 bases at V and 5 bases at J, with 4 bases in the middle. Germline V gene lookup returns CDR1 LNHDA and CDR2 SQIVND (reference sequence). There are 11 residues in the CDR3. CDR3 coding DNA: TGTGCCAGTAGTATGAGGGAGACCCAGTACTTC. Translation: CASSMRETQYF.

The chain has TRBV13 and TRBJ2-7; D is possibly TRBD2 (5 bases). The CDR3 loop spans 15 amino acids. Germline V gene data show CDR1 as PRHDT and CDR2 as FYEKMQ (reference sequence). V gave up 0 bases and J gave up 3 bases, with 12 bases separating them. CDR3 region: CASSLGVGLFYEQYF. CDR3 nucleotide sequence: TGTGCCAGCAGCTTAGGCGTTGGACTCTTCTACGAGCAGTACTTC.

J is TRBJ2-1 and V is TRBV2; D is ambiguous. V dropped 3 bases and J dropped 0 bases, with 12 bases sitting between them. Germline CDR1 SNHLY, CDR2 FYNNEI. This CDR3 spans 16 amino acids. The DNA for the CDR3 is TGTGCCAGCAGTGAGGTCACGTTTTACTCCTACAATGAGCAGTTCTTC. Protein: CASSEVTFYSYNEQFF.